Detailed here is one TCR beta chain. The data are from a study of blood T cell repertoires in COVID-19. Allocation to cohorts depended on clinical history reported by the participants. Assay used: immunoSEQ multiplex PCR; TCRdb lists only in-frame clones, some missing. This sample has around 250,000 clones, with just under 90% found just once. Germline V gives CDR1 SEHNR, CDR2 FQNEAQ (reference sequence). This CDR3 spans 13 amino acids. Trimming took off 5 bases at V and 2 bases at J, with 9 bases between the two ends. The sequence derives from a man in his forties or fifties who had been exposed to COVID-19. The rearrangement links TRBV7-9 to TRBJ1-1; D gene uncertain. The sequencing input was PBMCs or T cells enriched from blood (not recorded which). The CDR3 protein is CASSRNSNTEAFF. In DNA, the CDR3 is TGTGCCAGCAGCCGAAACAGTAACACTGAAGCTTTCTTT.